Listed here are 17 T cell receptor beta chains from one sample, sequenced in a study of molecular identifiers for immune sequencing clone quantification. TCRdb used MiXCR to reprocess the PCR reads, holding one entry per CDR3 protein. This table holds 350,000 or so distinct CDR3 sequences, roughly a fifth found once. The sample consisted of naive CD8+ T cells from blood, with Jurkat cell RNA spiked in. As to subset: FACS-sorted CD8+CD4-CCR7+CD45RA+ naive T cells. The receptors stem from a human donor in good health. Some libraries in this study had Jurkat cell RNA spiked in.

This clonotype was detected many times. The J gene is TRBJ2-7, the V gene TRBV12-5, with D possibly TRBD2 on 6 matching bases. The germline CDR1 and CDR2 sequences are LGHNT and FRNRAP. The CDR3 is made up of 13 amino acids. The V end was cut by 1 base, the J end by 3 bases, with 7 bases between. DNA for the CDR3: TGTGCTAGTGGTTTGGACGGGGGCTACGAGCAGTACTTC. This translates into CASGLDGGYEQYF.

This clonotype showed up many times. The chain's CDR3 is CASSQRTGGLETQYF. CDR3 DNA sequence: TGTGCCAGCAGCCAGAGGACAGGGGGCCTGGAGACCCAGTACTTC. This chain uses TRBV7-8 with TRBJ2-5, with 11 bases aligning to TRBD1. Trimming took 5 bases from V and 5 from J; bases not matched to a gene: 7. CDR1 is SGHVS, CDR2 FQNEAQ, per germline. The length of the CDR3 is 15 residues.

The chain couples TRBV10-2 to TRBJ2-3, with TRBD2 matching over 8 bases. Germline trimming cut 0 bases from V and 6 bases from J; bases unmatched to any gene: 5. The V gene's germline CDR1 is WSHSY and CDR2 SAAADI. The CDR3 is 15 residues long. The CDR3 here is CASSESSLAGDTQYF. The DNA for the CDR3 is TGCGCCAGCAGTGAGTCGAGTCTAGCGGGCGATACGCAGTATTTT.

This CDR3 reads CSAPGQAEHTGELFF. For the CDR3, the DNA is TGCAGTGCCCCGGGACAGGCGGAACACACCGGGGAGCTGTTTTTT. The chain recombines TRBV20-1 with TRBJ2-2, with 8 bases identical to TRBD1. The CDR3 is 15 amino acids. V lost 6 bases and J lost 3; bases outside the gene matches: 9. Germline values: CDR1 DFQATT, CDR2 SNEGSKA (reference sequence).

This clonotype has ten or more counts. The CDR3 region has the DNA TGCAGCCTCCAACTCGGGACAGCTGAAGCTTTCTTT. Protein sequence: CSLQLGTAEAFF. The rearrangement joins TRBV29-1 to TRBJ1-1; TRBD1 matches 7 bases. The J segment lost 6 bases and the V segment lost 8 bases, leaving 9 bases of the junction unmatched. Germline CDR1 and CDR2: SQVTM and ANQGSEA. This CDR3 is built from 12 residues. Looking up the rest from reference TRBV29-1 and TRBJ1-1 gives the full variable domain: SAVISQKPSRDICQRGTSLTIQCQVDSQVTMMFWYRQQPGQSLTLIATANQGSEATYESGFVIDKFPISRPNLTFSTLTVSNMSPEDSSIYLCSLQLGTAEAFFGQGTRLTVV.

This clonotype was found a few times. The CDR3 coding sequence is TGTGCCTGGAGTTTGCCAACCGGGGGGTGGTACGAGCAGTACTTC. Encoded protein: CAWSLPTGGWYEQYF. The chain has TRBV30 and TRBJ2-7; 7 positions match TRBD2. After removal of 2 bases from V and 4 bases from J, the junction contained 11 bases not matched to a gene. Germline CDR1 GTSNPN, CDR2 SVGIG (reference sequence). The CDR3 runs 15 residues.

This clonotype has a handful of counts. CDR3 nucleotides: TGTGCCAGCATCACGGACAGGGACGATGAGCCCCAGCATTTT. Its protein is CASITDRDDEPQHF. V and J are TRBV2 and TRBJ1-5; 8 positions agree with TRBD1. The CDR3 spans 14 residues. The trim removed 7 bases at V and 8 bases at J, leaving 10 bases unmatched. Germline V lookup: CDR1 SNHLY, CDR2 FYNNEI.

In regard to this clonotype: This clone may be a read error of a much larger clone one base away. In this CDR3 the conserved last residue, phenylalanine or tryptophan, is missing, so a read error is likely. The genes are TRBV29-1 and TRBJ2-3, with 7 bases aligning to TRBD2. The CDR3 spans 11 residues. Trimming took 6 bases from V and 6 from J; bases not matched to a gene: 3. CDR1 is SQVTM and CDR2 is ANQGSEA in the germline V gene. The CDR3 DNA reads TGCAGCGTCACTAGCGTGGATACGCAGTATCTT. Its protein product is CSVTSVDTQYL.

This clonotype was counted at least ten times. This rearrangement joins TRBV6-5 to TRBJ2-3; no reliable D call. With 0 bases removed from V and 2 bases from J, the gap between germline ends came to 9 bases. Germline V gives CDR1 MNHEY, CDR2 SVGAGI. The CDR3 has 15 amino acids. The CDR3 protein is CASSYSWATTDTQYF. For the CDR3, the DNA is TGTGCCAGCAGTTACTCCTGGGCTACCACAGATACGCAGTATTTT.

This clonotype was counted many times. V usage is TRBV6-6 and J usage is TRBJ2-5; D unresolved. The length of the CDR3 is 17 residues. Trimming shortened V by 3 bases and J by 1 base, and 18 bases separated the two germline ends. Germline V gives CDR1 MNHNY, CDR2 SVGAGI (reference sequence). CDR3 nucleotide sequence: TGTGCCAGCAGTTATCTCAAACCCCTCTACCCCCAAGAGACCCAGTACTTC. It yields the protein CASSYLKPLYPQETQYF.

The table lists this clonotype with many counts. V and J are TRBV7-9 and TRBJ2-6; D is unclear. Germline V gene lookup returns CDR1 SEHNR and CDR2 FQNEAQ (reference sequence). The germline V and J ends were trimmed by 6 bases and 0 bases, with 9 bases remaining between them. The CDR3 extends over 15 amino acids. CDR3 loop: CASRSTVSGANVLTF. Here the CDR3 DNA reads TGTGCCAGCAGGTCAACAGTCTCTGGGGCCAACGTCCTGACTTTC.

With respect to this clonotype: It may be a read error: a sequence one base away is much more abundant. V usage is TRBV29-1 and J usage is TRBJ2-5; D is undetermined. Germline values: CDR1 SQVTM, CDR2 ANQGSEA. Trimming removed 0 bases from V and 5 bases from J, with 25 bases in between. CDR3 length equals 18 residues. Written as DNA, the CDR3 is TGCAGCGTTGAAGATCTTCAAGGGATAGGGCAAAGTACTGAGACCCAGTACTTC. Translating it yields CSVEDLQGIGQSTETQYF.

In this sample, this clonotype turned up a few times. V is TRBV12-3 or TRBV12-4 and J is TRBJ1-5; the D is unclear. The ends were cut back, 6 bases at V and 5 bases at J, with 14 bases in the middle. The CDR3 has 14 residues. The CDR3 spells CASSLEASDQPQHF. CDR3 DNA: TGTGCCAGCAGCCTAGAGGCAAGCGATCAGCCCCAGCATTTT.

The table lists this clonotype with many counts. The V and J genes are TRBV29-1 and TRBJ2-2; 8 positions match TRBD1. Germline assignment: CDR1 SQVTM and CDR2 ANQGSEA. The V and J ends lost 6 bases and 5 bases, in that order; junction bases with no gene match: 2. The CDR3 spans 12 residues. For the CDR3, the DNA is TGCAGCGTGGACAGGGAGACCGGGGAGCTGTTTTTT. Protein: CSVDRETGELFF.

This clonotype turned up a few times. The J gene is TRBJ1-5, the V gene TRBV12-3 or TRBV12-4; D is perhaps TRBD1 (6 bases). This CDR3 has 14 residues. V was clipped by 6 bases and J by 2 bases, with 11 bases between them. The CDR3 protein is CASRTGMGNQPQHF. The CDR3 DNA reads as TGTGCCAGCAGGACAGGTATGGGCAATCAGCCCCAGCATTTT.

The CDR3 here is CSVETSGDYEQYF. The CDR3 region has the DNA TGCAGCGTTGAAACTAGCGGGGACTACGAGCAGTACTTC. The V gene is TRBV29-1, the J gene TRBJ2-7; TRBD2 aligns across 10 bases. CDR1 and CDR2 (germline): SQVTM, ANQGSEA. V was pared by 2 bases and J by 3 bases, with 1 base of the junction left unmatched. The CDR3 runs 13 residues.

Remarks on this clonotype: A read error is possible here, since a much larger clone lies one base away. This chain joins TRBV12-5 and TRBJ1-2; D is possibly TRBD1 (5 bases). Trimming left V 4 bases short and J 8 bases short, with 17 bases between. The CDR3 runs 14 residues. Germline V CDR1 and CDR2: LGHNT, FRNRAP. CDR3 residues: CASGSSVGVGGYTF. In DNA form, the CDR3 reads TGTGCTAGTGGTTCCTCTGTAGGGGTCGGGGGCTACACCTTC. Filled out from reference TRBV12-5 and TRBJ1-2, the complete variable domain reads DARVTQTPRHKVTEMGQEVTMRCQPILGHNTVFWYRQTMMQGLELLAYFRNRAPLDDSGMPKDRFSAEMPDATLATLKIQPSEPRDSAVYFCASGSSVGVGGYTFGSGTRLTVV.